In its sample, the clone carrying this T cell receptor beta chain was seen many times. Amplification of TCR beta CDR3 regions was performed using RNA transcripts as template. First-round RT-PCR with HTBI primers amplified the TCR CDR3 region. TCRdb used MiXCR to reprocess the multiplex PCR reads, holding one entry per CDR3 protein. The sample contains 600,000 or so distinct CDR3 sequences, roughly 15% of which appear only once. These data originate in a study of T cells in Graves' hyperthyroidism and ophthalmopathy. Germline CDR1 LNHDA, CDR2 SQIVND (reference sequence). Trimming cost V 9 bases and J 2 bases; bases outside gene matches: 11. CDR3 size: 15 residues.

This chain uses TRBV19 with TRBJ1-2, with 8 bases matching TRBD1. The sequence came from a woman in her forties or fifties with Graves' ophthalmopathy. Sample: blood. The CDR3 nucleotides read TGTGCCAGCAGACGGGACAGGCTGGGGAACTATGGCTACACCTTC. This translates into CASRRDRLGNYGYTF. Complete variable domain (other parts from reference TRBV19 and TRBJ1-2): DGGITQSPKYLFRKEGQNVTLSCEQNLNHDAMYWYRQDPGQGLRLIYYSQIVNDFQKGDIAEGYSVSREKKESFPLTVTSAQKNPTAFYLCASRRDRLGNYGYTFGSGTRLTVV.